The present entry profiles one T cell receptor beta chain with its context. Its antigen has not been determined. A much larger clone is a single base away; this may be a read error. The germline V gene (reference sequence) yields SGHKS for CDR1 and YYEKEE for CDR2. The CDR3 has 13 amino acids, counting the end cysteine and phenylalanine. Only the CDR3 DNA is retained, 39 bases long and in frame from the first base. The data were obtained in a study of CD8 T cells in ankylosing spondylitis (dated by TCRdb to about 2017). Background for the entire study: The study set out to find disease-linked TCR variants by profiling T cell receptor beta repertoires in ankylosing spondylitis patients and healthy donors. In total, the full study cohort was made up of 100 to 140 healthy donors and about two dozen ankylosing spondylitis patients. Peripheral blood was sampled, and synovial fluid was additionally collected from ankylosing spondylitis patients.

Instrument on record: Illumina HiSeq 2500. Quantitative 5'-RACE with molecular barcodes was used to prepare TCR beta libraries. From the authors' description of their analysis: A new computational method, built on a probabilistic model of VDJ rearrangement, was used to identify disease-linked TCR variants. TCRdb took the public reads, trimmed them with fastp at Q25, ran MiXCR for clone calling and kept in-frame beta chains. Rows with a matching CDR3 protein are joined into one entry that keeps the most common DNA and genes. TCRdb, not the authors, supplied the V and J calls. A total of about 240,000 distinct CDR3 sequences appear in this sample, 7% to 10% of them only once. Clones ranked in the top ten supply 4.5% to 5% of the sample. Paper-wide results and their limitations: In peripheral blood, the disease-linked clones were found at relatively low frequencies and had a CD8+ phenotype. A TCR beta motif made up of about eight highly homologous amino acid variants appeared to be characteristic of blood from ankylosing spondylitis patients. Some of the motif variants had been reported before in the synovial fluid and blood of reactive arthritis patients, a finding that suggests common disease-initiation mechanisms. According to the report, matched synovial fluid samples from ankylosing spondylitis patients were significantly enriched for the disease-linked clones.

The chain couples TRBV5-5 to TRBJ1-4; 6 matching bases give a weak D call of TRBD1. This receptor was identified in a female donor with ankylosing spondylitis or in good health (not recorded which). The specimen was blood, either unsorted or a sorted T cell fraction (not recorded which). The CDR3 protein: CVSGGQMGEKLFF. The DNA sequence is as follows: TGTGTCAGCGGGGGGCAGATGGGAGAAAAACTGTTTTTT.